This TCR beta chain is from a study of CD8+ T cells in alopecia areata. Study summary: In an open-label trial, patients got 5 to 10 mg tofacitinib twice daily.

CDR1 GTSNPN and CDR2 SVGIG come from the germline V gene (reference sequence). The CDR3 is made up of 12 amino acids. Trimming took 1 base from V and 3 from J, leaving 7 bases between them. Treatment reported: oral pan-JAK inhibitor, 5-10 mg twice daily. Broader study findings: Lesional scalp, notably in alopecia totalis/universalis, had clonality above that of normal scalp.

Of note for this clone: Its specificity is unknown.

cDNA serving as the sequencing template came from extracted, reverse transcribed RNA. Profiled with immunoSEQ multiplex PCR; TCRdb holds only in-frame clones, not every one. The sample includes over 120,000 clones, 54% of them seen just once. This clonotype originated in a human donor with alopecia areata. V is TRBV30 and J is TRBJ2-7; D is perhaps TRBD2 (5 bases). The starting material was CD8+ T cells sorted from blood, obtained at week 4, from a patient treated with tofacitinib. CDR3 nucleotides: TGTGCCTGGAGTGACAGCGGCTACGAGCAGTACTTC. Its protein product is CAWSDSGYEQYF. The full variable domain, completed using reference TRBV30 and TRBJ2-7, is SQTIHQWPATLVQPVGSPLSLECTVEGTSNPNLYWYRQAAGRGLQLLFYSVGIGQISSEVPQNLSASRPQDRQFILSSKKLLLSDSGFYLCAWSDSGYEQYFGPGTRLTVT.